This T cell receptor beta chain was captured by sequencing in a study of OX40 agonist ivuxolimab in advanced cancers. Sequenced by immunoSEQ multiplex PCR; TCRdb stores in-frame clones only, minus some. The table lists 55,000 to 65,000 clones, 80% to 90% of them singletons. CDR1 and CDR2 from the germline V gene are SGHAT and FQNNGV. V lost 5 bases to trimming and J lost 0 bases, with 11 bases between them. This CDR3 spans 14 amino acids. Findings of the study overall: Clonal expansion by week 6 occurred in CD4+ and CD8+ blood T cells (at 0.1 to 3.0 mg/kg). In a subset of nonresponders, normalized T-cell clonal expansion was also low. Mean expanded clone counts were higher in CD8+ than CD4+ T cells.

The sampling schedule covered blood at baseline, cycle 4 day 1, and cycle 7 day 1. As regards this clone: What it binds is unknown.

This chain joins TRBV11-2 and TRBJ2-7, with D possibly TRBD2 on 5 matching bases. The clonotype originates from an adult with an advanced solid tumor such as melanoma, head and neck, liver or kidney cancer. Sequenced material: CD4+ or CD8+ T cells sorted from blood, taken in a trial of the OX40 agonist ivuxolimab. The CDR3 DNA follows: TGTGCCAGCAGCCCCGGTGGGAGCTCCTACGAGCAGTACTTC. Protein product: CASSPGGSSYEQYF.